This entry is about one T cell receptor (beta chain). These data belong to a study of CD8+ T cells in alopecia areata. The wider study: Treated patients were given 5 to 10 mg oral tofacitinib twice daily.

cDNA reverse transcribed from extracted RNA served as the sequencing template. The table came from immunoSEQ multiplex PCR; TCRdb's copy has only in-frame clones and leaves some out. The sample contains around 50,000 clones, about 96% of which appear only once. This sequence originates from a human donor with alopecia areata. Sequencing was performed on CD8+ T cells sorted from blood, taken at week 0.

CDR3 region: CSVLNSGANVLTF. The CDR3 region has the DNA TGCAGCGTCTTAAATTCTGGGGCCAACGTCCTGACTTTC. The rearrangement uses TRBV29-1 and TRBJ2-6; D ambiguous. CDR3 length: 13 amino acids. Germline values: CDR1 SQVTM, CDR2 ANQGSEA. Trimming shortened V by 6 bases and J by 1 base, and 7 bases separated the two germline ends.